One and the same sample provided the 16 T cell receptor beta chains below, sequenced in a study of OX40 agonist ivuxolimab in advanced cancers. Sequencing used immunoSEQ multiplex PCR; TCRdb keeps in-frame clones, though not all of them. The sample contains 15,000 to 20,000 clones, about 92% of which appear only once. The sequencing here drew on CD4+ or CD8+ T cells sorted from blood, taken in a trial of the OX40 agonist ivuxolimab. All receptors come from an adult with an advanced solid tumor such as melanoma, head and neck, liver or kidney cancer.

This sequence joins TRBV27 and TRBJ1-1; D remains unclear. The CDR3 loop spans 13 amino acids. Trimming removed 4 bases at V and 2 bases at J, with 8 bases between. CDR1 and CDR2 (germline): MNHEY, SMNVEV (reference sequence). As DNA, the CDR3 is TGTGCCAGCAGTTGGAGCAGCAACACTGAAGCTTTCTTT. This sequence encodes CASSWSSNTEAFF.

V gene TRBV27 combines with J gene TRBJ1-2; 9 positions agree with TRBD1. In germline, CDR1 is MNHEY, CDR2 SMNVEV (reference sequence). J gave up 5 bases and V 6 bases, and 1 base lay outside the gene matches. This CDR3 has 12 amino acids. The CDR3 nucleotides are TGTGCCAGCAGACAGGGGGCGTATGGCTACACCTTC. The encoded protein is CASRQGAYGYTF.

Concerning this clone: At one boundary the junction diverges from the germline segment, which might be a read error. Additional DNA sequences in this sample encode the identical CDR3. This rearrangement joins TRBV28 to TRBJ2-7, with 8 bases that match TRBD1. CDR1 and CDR2 from the germline V gene are MDHEN and SYDVKM. This CDR3 comprises 14 residues. This CDR3 is CASSLGTGTYEQYF. The DNA for the CDR3 is TGTGCCAGCAGTTTAGGGACAGGAACCTACGAACAGTACTTC.

This chain uses TRBV27 with TRBJ2-7; TRBD2 might be the D (5 bases). This CDR3 is built from 13 residues. The germline CDR1 and CDR2 sequences are MNHEY and SMNVEV (reference sequence). V was cut by 6 bases and J by 1 base, with 10 bases left in between. The chain's CDR3 is CASSRDSSYEQYF. The CDR3 DNA follows: TGTGCCAGCAGCCGGGATTCATCCTACGAGCAGTACTTC.

The chain links TRBV11-2 to TRBJ1-1; no definite D call. V lost 6 bases and J lost 3, with 14 bases in between. In germline, CDR1 is SGHAT, CDR2 FQNNGV. The CDR3 loop spans 14 amino acids. CDR3 bases: TGTGCCAGCAGTTCCCATATACCCCACACTGAAGCTTTCTTT. It translates to CASSSHIPHTEAFF. The full variable domain, its missing parts supplied by reference TRBV11-2 and TRBJ1-1, is EAGVAQSPRYKIIEKRQSVAFWCNPISGHATLYWYQQILGQGPKLLIQFQNNGVVDDSQLPKDRFSAERLKGVDSTLKIQPAKLEDSAVYLCASSSHIPHTEAFFGQGTRLTVV.

This clone was seen only once. This chain's CDR3 is CASSRTSGRAAYNEQFF. DNA of the CDR3: TGTGCCAGTAGCCGGACTAGCGGGAGGGCGGCCTACAATGAGCAGTTCTTC. The chain joins TRBV19 to TRBJ2-1, with TRBD2 matching over 15 bases. V dropped 6 bases and J dropped 2; count of bases not matched to a gene: 5. From germline, CDR1 is LNHDA and CDR2 SQIVND (reference sequence). The CDR3 covers 17 residues.

The rearrangement uses TRBV19 and TRBJ2-7; 7 nucleotides line up with TRBD1. From germline, CDR1 is LNHDA and CDR2 SQIVND (reference sequence). The ends lost 5 bases at V and 0 bases at J; junction bases unmatched: 4. The CDR3 is 14 amino acids. CDR3 nucleotides: TGTGCCAGTAGTTCGGGACAGATCTCCTACGAGCAGTACTTC. Its protein product is CASSSGQISYEQYF.

This rearrangement joins TRBV6-5 to TRBJ2-3; D unclear. The CDR3 is 13 amino acids. The germline V and J ends were trimmed by 6 bases and 2 bases, with 9 bases remaining between them. Germline values: CDR1 MNHEY, CDR2 SVGAGI. The CDR3 coding sequence is TGTGCCAGCAGCCCGAGACCCACAGATACGCAGTATTTT. Translation: CASSPRPTDTQYF.

The sample holds a few counts of this clone. The CDR3 DNA reads as TGTGCCTGGAAGGGGCAGCCCCAGCATTTT. It codes for CAWKGQPQHF. The V gene is TRBV30, the J gene TRBJ1-5; D possibly corresponds to TRBD1 (5 bases). V dropped 4 bases and J dropped 7 bases, with 5 bases sitting between them. Germline CDR1 and CDR2: GTSNPN and SVGIG (reference sequence). This CDR3 is built from 10 residues.

The chain employs TRBV25-1 and TRBJ1-2; D might be TRBD1 (5 bases). The CDR3 runs to 15 residues. Germline lookup yields CDR1 MGHDK and CDR2 SYGVNS. Trimming took 1 base from V and 3 from J, leaving 12 bases between them. The CDR3 protein is CASSESGNGYYGYTF. The CDR3 region has the DNA TGTGCCAGCAGTGAATCAGGGAACGGCTACTATGGCTACACCTTC.

The V call is TRBV2, the J call TRBJ2-1; 8 bases are a match to TRBD2. This CDR3 contains 14 residues. The J segment lost 4 bases and the V segment lost 10 bases, leaving 9 bases of the junction unmatched. Germline V gives CDR1 SNHLY, CDR2 FYNNEI. Written as DNA, the CDR3 is TGTGCCACCACTGACCAGCGGGGGTACAATGAGCAGTTCTTC. Residues: CATTDQRGYNEQFF.

This chain joins TRBV7-3 and TRBJ2-1; TRBD2 is a possible D gene (6 bases). Trimming shortened V by 1 base and J by 2 bases, and 9 bases separated the two germline ends. CDR1 and CDR2 (germline): SGHTA, FQGTGA. This CDR3 spans 15 amino acids. CDR3 DNA: TGTGCCAGCAGCTTAAAGGCGGGAACCTACAATGAGCAGTTCTTC. It yields the protein CASSLKAGTYNEQFF.

The chain couples TRBV6-4 to TRBJ2-3; perhaps TRBD1 as D (5 bases). Germline CDR1 reads MRHNA; CDR2 reads SNTAGT. The CDR3 is 16 amino acids. The V gene lost 1 base and the J gene lost 0 bases, with 11 bases spanning the gap. The CDR3 DNA sequence: TGTGCCAGCAGTGACTGGGCAGGGCAGAGCACAGATACGCAGTATTTT. Protein sequence: CASSDWAGQSTDTQYF.

This chain connects TRBV5-1 to TRBJ2-7; unclear D gene. The V gene's germline CDR1 is SGHRS and CDR2 YFSETQ. The CDR3 is 14 residues long. The V gene lost 4 bases and the J gene lost 2 bases, with 13 bases spanning the gap. The CDR3 DNA reads TGCGCCAGCAGCCCCCGCTCTGTTCCCTACGAGCAGTACTTC. Residues: CASSPRSVPYEQYF. The full variable domain, rest sourced from reference TRBV5-1 and TRBJ2-7, is KAGVTQTPRYLIKTRGQQVTLSCSPISGHRSVSWYQQTPGQGLQFLFEYFSETQRNKGNFPGRFSGRQFSNSRSEMNVSTLELGDSALYLCASSPRSVPYEQYFGPGTRLTVT.

The rearrangement joins TRBV9 to TRBJ2-3; D may match TRBD1 or TRBD2 (5 bases each). V lost 0 bases to trimming and J lost 9 bases, with 11 bases between them. CDR1 and CDR2 (germline): SGDLS, YYNGEE. The CDR3 sequence is 13 residues long. The CDR3 bases are TGTGCCAGCAGCGTAGGCGTGGGGGTAACGCAGTATTTT. The encoded protein is CASSVGVGVTQYF.

The J gene is TRBJ2-1, the V gene TRBV19, with D possibly TRBD1 on 6 matching bases. CDR1 and CDR2 from the germline V gene are LNHDA and SQIVND (reference sequence). V lost 8 bases, J lost 8 bases, and 10 bases lay in between. This CDR3 contains 11 residues. The CDR3 region has the DNA TGTGCCAGTGACGAGGGGGATGAGCAGTTCTTC. It specifies CASDEGDEQFF.